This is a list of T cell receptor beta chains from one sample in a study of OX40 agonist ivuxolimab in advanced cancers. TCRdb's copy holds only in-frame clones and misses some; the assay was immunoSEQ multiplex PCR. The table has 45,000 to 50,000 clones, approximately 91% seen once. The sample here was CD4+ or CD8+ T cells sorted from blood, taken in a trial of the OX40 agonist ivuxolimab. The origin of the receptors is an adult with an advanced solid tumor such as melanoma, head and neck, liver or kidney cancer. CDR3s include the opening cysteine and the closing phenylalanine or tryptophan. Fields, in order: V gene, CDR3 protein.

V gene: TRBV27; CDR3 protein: CASSDSLGLAARKTQYF
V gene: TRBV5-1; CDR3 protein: CASSWTSGGYNEQFF
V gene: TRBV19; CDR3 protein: CASSMRYRSSYEQYF
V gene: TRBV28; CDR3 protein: CASTSPGTPEYEQYF
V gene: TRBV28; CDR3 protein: CASSETSGVAGDTQYF
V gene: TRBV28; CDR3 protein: CASTPPGLAGFNEQFF
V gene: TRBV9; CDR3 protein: CASSYGGDRGIYTF
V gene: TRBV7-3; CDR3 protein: CASSETGPAGEQYF
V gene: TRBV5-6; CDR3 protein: CASSLNEGGHGYTF
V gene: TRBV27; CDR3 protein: CATYRVGGGELFF
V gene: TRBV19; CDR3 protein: CASSMGLAGGPENTQYF
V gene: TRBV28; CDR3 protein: CASSPPPGGVSPADTEAFF
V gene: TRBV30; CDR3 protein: CAWRRRDRSYNEQFF
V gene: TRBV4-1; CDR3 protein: CASSLSGGSSYEQYF
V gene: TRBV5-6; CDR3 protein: CASSLSSGGGETQYF
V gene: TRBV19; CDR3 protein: CASSINGGANYGYTF
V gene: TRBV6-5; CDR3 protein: CASSYEEGTYEQYF
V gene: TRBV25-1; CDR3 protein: CASSRRTGATNEKLFF
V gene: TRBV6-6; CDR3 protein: CASSYSPGQAIYEQYF
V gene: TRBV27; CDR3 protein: CASSLSGAQGAYEQYF
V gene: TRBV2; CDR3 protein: CASTPFSVYGYTF
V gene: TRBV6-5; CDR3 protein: CASSPTRGGRDEQFF
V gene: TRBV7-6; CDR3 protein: CASSPGLAGVREQFF
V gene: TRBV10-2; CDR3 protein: CASSVTGAGYGYTF
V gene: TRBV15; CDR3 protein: CATSRGVGVITDTQYF
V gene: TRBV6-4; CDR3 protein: CASSELAGGKEQFF
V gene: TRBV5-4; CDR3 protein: CASSPGTSSTDTQYF
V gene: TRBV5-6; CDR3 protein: CASSSDRVYTDTQYF
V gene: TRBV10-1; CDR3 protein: CASSESGRAYEQYF
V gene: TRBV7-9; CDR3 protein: CASSFQENYGYTF
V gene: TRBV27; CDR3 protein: CASSKGTGLAEEQFF
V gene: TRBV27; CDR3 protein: CASSLSRPDLYGYTF
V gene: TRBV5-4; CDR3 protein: CASSTGTSGPYAQETQYF
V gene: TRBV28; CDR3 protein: CASSPGLAGGKFSYEQYF
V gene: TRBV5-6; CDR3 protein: CASSSGHLFYGYTF
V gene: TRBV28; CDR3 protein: CASRGREVSFEQYF
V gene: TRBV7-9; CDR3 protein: CASSLGSRFAYEQYF
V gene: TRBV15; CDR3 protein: CATSIHTTRNTIYF
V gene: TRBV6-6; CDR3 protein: CASSPAVSGNTIYF
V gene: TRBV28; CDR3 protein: CASSLSPGVGEQYF
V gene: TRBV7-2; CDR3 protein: CASSLPTDTQYF
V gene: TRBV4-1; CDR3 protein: CASSQEKVREQFF
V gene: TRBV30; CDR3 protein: CAWTAKAGMQPQHF
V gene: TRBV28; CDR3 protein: CASSLWVAYEQYF
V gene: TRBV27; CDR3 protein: CASSGGPTYEQYF
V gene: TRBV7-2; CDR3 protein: CASSLIQGANTQYF
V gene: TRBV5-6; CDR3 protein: CASSFFAPRRTLQETQYF
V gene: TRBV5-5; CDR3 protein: CATGGPLLYEQYF
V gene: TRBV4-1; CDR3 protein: CASSQDYGVDEAFF
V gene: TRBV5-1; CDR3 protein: CASSLVGRSNEQFF
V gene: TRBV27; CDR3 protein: CASSLSGIGQPQHF
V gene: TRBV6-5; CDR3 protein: CASSWGGGYEQYF
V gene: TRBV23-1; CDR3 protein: CASSRKQGSGYTF